One sample yielded the 25 T cell receptor beta chains listed below, sequenced in a study of cytomegalovirus exposure and HLA in healthy donors. PCR primers comprised 60 Vbeta and 13 Jbeta primers. Some clones are missing from TCRdb's copy, which holds only in-frame ones; the method was immunoSEQ multiplex PCR. The sample shows more than 110,000 clones, approximately 79% of them seen only once. Material: PBMCs. These receptors all stem from a female donor in good health and CMV-seronegative.

This chain uses TRBV6-5 with TRBJ1-1, with D unclear. The CDR3 has 14 amino acids. The germline CDR1 and CDR2 sequences are MNHEY and SVGAGI. Trimming removed 9 bases from V and 1 base from J, with 15 bases in between. The CDR3 DNA reads as TGTGCCAGTCAACTGACACTTCAGAACACTGAAGCTTTCTTT. It translates to CASQLTLQNTEAFF.

The count of this clone is one. This chain uses TRBV2 with TRBJ1-4; the D is unclear. Per germline, CDR1 SNHLY and CDR2 FYNNEI. V was trimmed by 2 bases and J by 8 bases, leaving 12 bases between them. The CDR3 runs to 14 residues. The DNA of the CDR3 is TGTGCCAGCAGTGAAACGGGGTTTGAGGAAAAACTGTTTTTT. It specifies CASSETGFEEKLFF. Filled out from reference TRBV2 and TRBJ1-4, the complete variable domain reads EPEVTQTPSHQVTQMGQEVILRCVPISNHLYFYWYRQILGQKVEFLVSFYNNEISEKSEIFDDQFSVERPDGSNFTLKIRSTKLEDSAMYFCASSETGFEEKLFFGSGTQLSVL.

The sample holds one count of this clone. The V gene is TRBV27, the J gene TRBJ1-1; 11 positions agree with TRBD1. Trimming at V came to 5 bases and at J to 5 bases, leaving 4 bases not matched to a gene. The germline V gene encodes CDR1 MNHEY and CDR2 SMNVEV (reference sequence). The length of the CDR3 is 14 residues. The CDR3 loop is CASSRTGGWTEAFF. CDR3 DNA sequence: TGTGCCAGCAGTCGGACAGGGGGCTGGACTGAAGCTTTCTTT.

This clone has a single count. The rearrangement links TRBV5-6 to TRBJ2-1, with 8 bases that match TRBD1. Germline V gene lookup returns CDR1 SGHDT and CDR2 YYEEEE. V was clipped by 4 bases and J by 4 bases; unmatched bases: 7. The CDR3 totals 15 residues. As DNA, the CDR3 is TGTGCCAGCAGCCTAGACAGGGGAAGATACAATGAGCAGTTCTTC. Protein: CASSLDRGRYNEQFF.

V is TRBV28 and J is TRBJ1-5; no firm D call. CDR3 size: 14 residues. V lost 0 bases and J 3 bases, leaving 6 bases between the germline ends. From germline, CDR1 is MDHEN and CDR2 SYDVKM. The CDR3 bases are TGTGCCAGCAGTTTATGGGGCGTCAATCAGCCCCAGCATTTT. Translating it yields CASSLWGVNQPQHF. The complete variable domain, with remaining parts taken from reference TRBV28 and TRBJ1-5, reads DVKVTQSSRYLVKRTGEKVFLECVQDMDHENMFWYRQDPGLGLRLIYFSYDVKMKEKGDIPEGYSVSREKKERFSLILESASTNQTSMYLCASSLWGVNQPQHFGDGTRLSIL.

V and J are TRBV27 and TRBJ2-3, with D maybe TRBD1 (6 bases). CDR3 length: 12 residues. V was cut by 6 bases and J by 7 bases, with 11 bases left in between. Germline CDR1 reads MNHEY; CDR2 reads SMNVEV (reference sequence). The CDR3 DNA reads TGTGCCAGCAGATCTCAGGGGTATACGCAGTATTTT. Amino acids: CASRSQGYTQYF.

The V call is TRBV15, the J call TRBJ2-7; possible D gene TRBD1, 7 bases. Germline CDR1 and CDR2: LNHNV and YYDKDF (reference sequence). CDR3 length equals 15 residues. With 1 base removed from V and 4 bases from J, the gap between germline ends came to 14 bases. The CDR3 nucleotides are TGTGCCACCAGCAGAGGTCCAGGGGGAGGTTACGAGCAGTACTTC. It codes for CATSRGPGGGYEQYF.

This clone was recorded a few times. The CDR3 DNA reads as TGTGCCAGCAGCCCCGACAGCTATTACACCTTC. Its translation: CASSPDSYYTF. This chain links TRBV7-9 with TRBJ1-2, with a weak D call TRBD1 (5 bases). Trimming removed 5 bases at V and 11 bases at J, with 12 bases between. CDR1 is SEHNR and CDR2 is FQNEAQ in the germline V gene (reference sequence). The CDR3 is 11 residues long.

This chain links TRBV16 with TRBJ1-4; 7 bases map to TRBD1. The CDR3 is 14 residues long. Germline-derived CDR1 and CDR2 are KGHSY and FQNENV. The J segment lost 6 bases and the V segment lost 3 bases, leaving 4 bases of the junction unmatched. CDR3 sequence reads: CASSQDRPDEKLFF. The DNA for the CDR3 is TGTGCCAGCAGCCAGGACAGGCCAGATGAAAAACTGTTTTTT. Combining the CDR3 with reference TRBV16 and TRBJ1-4 gives the whole variable domain GEEVAQTPKHLVRGEGQKAKLYCAPIKGHSYVFWYQQVLKNEFKFLISFQNENVFDETGMPKERFSAKCLPNSPCSLEIQATKLEDSAVYFCASSQDRPDEKLFFGSGTQLSVL.

This clone was observed a few times. V gene TRBV28 combines with J gene TRBJ2-7; no clear D. This CDR3 contains 13 residues. Germline loops: CDR1 MDHEN, CDR2 SYDVKM. The V and J ends lost 3 bases and 2 bases respectively, with 8 bases between them. The CDR3 bases are TGTGCCAGCAGTTTTCTAGTCCCCTACGAGCAGTACTTC. This encodes CASSFLVPYEQYF.

This clone came up a few times. The chain combines TRBV4-1 with TRBJ1-1; TRBD1 matches at 8 bases. The V segment lost 4 bases and the J segment 5 bases; nucleotides outside the gene matches: 12. The germline V gene has CDR1 MGHRA and CDR2 YSYEKL. The CDR3 has 16 amino acids. The CDR3 nucleotides are TGCGCCAGCAGCCGCGTAAGAGCAGGGGGCCGGACTGAAGCTTTCTTT. This sequence encodes CASSRVRAGGRTEAFF.

The chain combines TRBV6-5 with TRBJ1-1; 7 bases are shared with TRBD1. Germline-derived CDR1 and CDR2 are MNHEY and SVGAGI. The V segment lost 0 bases and the J segment 4 bases; nucleotides outside the gene matches: 2. This CDR3 is 14 amino acids long. The CDR3 here is CASSYSDRATEAFF. The DNA of the CDR3 is TGTGCCAGCAGTTACTCCGACAGGGCCACTGAAGCTTTCTTT.

V is TRBV28 and J is TRBJ2-5; no firm D call. The CDR3 has 13 amino acids. Trimming stripped 3 bases from V and 5 bases from J, with 10 bases between. Germline V gene lookup returns CDR1 MDHEN and CDR2 SYDVKM. CDR3 in amino acids: CASSFAELETQYF. In DNA, the CDR3 is TGTGCCAGCAGTTTCGCGGAGCTGGAGACCCAGTACTTC. Full variable domain (outside the CDR3, taken from reference TRBV28 and TRBJ2-5): DVKVTQSSRYLVKRTGEKVFLECVQDMDHENMFWYRQDPGLGLRLIYFSYDVKMKEKGDIPEGYSVSREKKERFSLILESASTNQTSMYLCASSFAELETQYFGPGTRLLVL.

V and J are TRBV6-5 and TRBJ2-1; no clear D. Germline assignment: CDR1 MNHEY and CDR2 SVGAGI. The CDR3 totals 13 residues. With 0 bases removed from V and 4 bases from J, the gap between germline ends came to 4 bases. CDR3 sequence: CASSYSRYNEQFF. Written as DNA, the CDR3 is TGTGCCAGCAGTTACTCCCGGTACAATGAGCAGTTCTTC.

This clone was found a few times. The rearrangement links TRBV2 to TRBJ1-1; 10 nucleotides align to TRBD1. Trimming took 6 bases from V and 4 from J; bases not matched to a gene: 5. This CDR3 has 14 residues. CDR1 is SNHLY, CDR2 FYNNEI, per germline. Here the CDR3 DNA reads TGTGCCAGCAGCGCAGGACAGGGGGGCACTGAAGCTTTCTTT. As protein: CASSAGQGGTEAFF.

The gene calls are TRBV6-5 and TRBJ2-3, with TRBD2 matching over 8 bases. The CDR3 totals 15 residues. The germline gives CDR1 MNHEY, CDR2 SVGAGI. V shed 4 bases, J shed 2 bases, and the junction held 5 bases outside the gene matches. The CDR3 DNA reads as TGTGCCAGCAGTTCCGGACTAGCCCCCACAGATACGCAGTATTTT. Residues: CASSSGLAPTDTQYF.

This chain connects TRBV10-3 to TRBJ2-7; 13 nucleotides match TRBD2. The length of the CDR3 is 15 residues. CDR1 and CDR2 from the germline V gene are ENHRY and SYGVKD. The J segment lost 7 bases and the V segment lost 2 bases, leaving 5 bases of the junction unmatched. The CDR3 bases are TGTGCCATCAGTGAGACAACTAGCGGGAGGGGGGAGCAGTACTTC. Protein sequence: CAISETTSGRGEQYF.

This rearrangement joins TRBV2 to TRBJ2-5, with TRBD2 as a possible D gene (6 bases). V was clipped by 6 bases and J by 5 bases, with 13 bases between them. Germline CDR1 SNHLY, CDR2 FYNNEI. This CDR3 region has 13 residues. The CDR3 DNA reads as TGTGCCAGCAGGACGGGAGTAGGGGAGACCCAGTACTTC. It specifies CASRTGVGETQYF.

This clone is a singleton in its sample. The J gene is TRBJ1-4, the V gene TRBV4-1; D may be TRBD1 (5 bases). The CDR3 has 13 residues. The germline V gene encodes CDR1 MGHRA and CDR2 YSYEKL. Trimming left V 11 bases short and J 8 bases short, with 18 bases between. CDR3 bases: TGCGCCTCCTGGGGCAGGGCGGAGGAAAAACTGTTTTTT. It translates to CASWGRAEEKLFF.

CDR3 nucleotide sequence: TGTGCCAGCAGCCAAGCGGGAGATAGGAATGAGCAGTTCTTC. Its translation is CASSQAGDRNEQFF. The chain employs TRBV4-2 and TRBJ2-1; tentatively, D is TRBD2 (6 bases). V gave up 1 base and J gave up 7 bases, with 11 bases separating them. Germline V gene lookup returns CDR1 LGHNA and CDR2 YNFKEQ. CDR3 size: 14 residues.

This clone has a single count. This chain joins TRBV5-4 and TRBJ1-2, with D possibly matching TRBD1 (6 bases). The V end lost 4 bases, the J end lost 2 bases, and 21 bases lay between the germline ends. The CDR3 covers 17 residues. Germline loops: CDR1 SGHNT, CDR2 YYREEE (reference sequence). The CDR3 loop reads CASSHIQGQEINYGYTF. Here the CDR3 DNA reads TGTGCCAGCAGCCACATTCAGGGGCAGGAGATAAACTATGGCTACACCTTC.

This chain uses TRBV18 with TRBJ2-4; D is perhaps TRBD1 (5 bases). V was pared by 4 bases and J by 8 bases, with 15 bases between. CDR3 length: 14 residues. From germline, CDR1 is KGHSH and CDR2 LQKENI. The CDR3 nucleotides are TGTGCCAGCTCACTTTCGACAGAATTTGACATTCAGTACTTC. It encodes CASSLSTEFDIQYF.

The gene calls are TRBV29-1 and TRBJ1-1; weak D call: TRBD1 (5 bases). The CDR3 totals 14 residues. In germline, CDR1 is SQVTM, CDR2 ANQGSEA. The V end lost 6 bases, the J end lost 4 bases, and 18 bases lay between the germline ends. This chain's CDR3 is CSVAIYQGFTEAFF. In DNA form, the CDR3 reads TGCAGCGTCGCCATATATCAGGGATTCACTGAAGCTTTCTTT.

CDR3: CASTSIGAGGRDTEAFF. CDR3 DNA sequence: TGTGCCAGTACCTCGATCGGGGCAGGGGGTCGGGACACTGAAGCTTTCTTT. V gene TRBV19 combines with J gene TRBJ1-1, with 7 bases matching TRBD1. From germline, CDR1 is LNHDA and CDR2 SQIVND (reference sequence). CDR3 length: 17 residues. J gave up 3 bases and V 7 bases, and 17 bases lay outside the gene matches.

The chain is built from TRBV5-1 and TRBJ1-4, with D unclear. The germline V gene has CDR1 SGHRS and CDR2 YFSETQ. V lost 0 bases and J lost 8, with 11 bases in between. This CDR3 is built from 14 residues. DNA of the CDR3: TGCGCCAGCAGCTTGGACCAAACTCCGGAAAAACTGTTTTTT. It yields the protein CASSLDQTPEKLFF.